The T cell receptor beta chain under discussion was sequenced for a study of blood T cell repertoires in COVID-19. Study-level information: From T cells, B-cell-depleted T cells, or PBMCs came the material, which was cDNA or gDNA.

Under the authors' procedure: Amplifying reference gene primers gave estimates of nucleated cell counts. Here immunoSEQ multiplex PCR was the method, and the copy in TCRdb shows in-frame clones only, minus some. The D gene and trimming were derived from the DNA, and the V and J assignments and clone size from that table. Of 400,000 or so clones listed, 70% to 90% are singletons. This CDR3 spans 15 amino acids. V lost 6 bases and J lost 8, with 19 bases in between. Germline-derived CDR1 and CDR2 are LNHDA and SQIVND (reference sequence). The sequenced sample consisted of PBMCs or T cells enriched from blood (not recorded which). The source is a woman aged 40 to 50 with acute COVID-19. This sequence joins TRBV19 and TRBJ1-4; D is uncertain. Here the CDR3 reads CASRGRGGLGEKLFF. CDR3 in DNA: TGTGCCAGTAGGGGCCGAGGAGGTTTAGGGGAAAAACTGTTTTTT.